Following are 21 T cell receptor beta chains from one sample sequenced in a study of human T cells and chemical hapten exposure (dated by TCRdb to about 2021). The protocol used for the library was RACE. The sequencing machine was a NextSeq 500. TCRdb cleaned the public reads at Q25 with fastp, built clones with MiXCR and kept in-frame beta chains. Under each unique CDR3 protein, matching rows form one entry showing the most common genes and DNA. The sample records just over 70,000 distinct CDR3 sequences, 11% of which are singletons. Approximately 1.5% of the sample comes from the top ten. Reading the label with the study, this specimen's time point is: patch test 3, about 24 weeks after DPC sensitization. What this sample's treatment or condition label stands for: therapeutic diphenylcyclopropenone sensitization with weekly scalp DPC. The material was whole blood, obtained in connection with sensitization to the hapten diphenylcyclopropenone (DPC). All receptors come from a woman between 45 and 60 years old with alopecia areata. Some clones in this sample may be carry-over from other donors' samples.

This clonotype turned up a few times. The gene calls are TRBV3-1 and TRBJ1-5; D gene uncertain. Germline V gene lookup returns CDR1 LGHDT and CDR2 YNNKEL (reference sequence). Trimming took off 9 bases at V and 4 bases at J, with 7 bases between the two ends. The length of the CDR3 is 11 residues. CDR3 protein: CASCQNQPQHF. The CDR3 bases are TGTGCCAGTTGCCAAAATCAGCCCCAGCATTTT.

This clonotype was detected many times. The chain couples TRBV25-1 to TRBJ2-1; TRBD2 matches 13 bases. Germline CDR1 MGHDK, CDR2 SYGVNS. The V gene end was trimmed by 7 bases and the J gene end by 10 bases; junction bases not matched to a gene: 13. CDR3 size: 16 residues. The CDR3 nucleotides read TGTGCCAGCACTCTAGGGAGGACTAGCGGGAGTGAGGAGCAGTTCTTC. It codes for CASTLGRTSGSEEQFF.

The table lists this clonotype with many counts. This rearrangement joins TRBV4-3 to TRBJ2-3, with unresolved D. The CDR3 is made up of 14 amino acids. The V end was cut by 0 bases, the J end by 7 bases, with 11 bases between. CDR1 is LGHNA, CDR2 YSLEER, per germline. The CDR3 coding sequence is TGCGCCAGCAGCCAAGATGTTGCCCTAAATACGCAGTATTTT. Translated, it gives CASSQDVALNTQYF.

The rearrangement joins TRBV11-2 to TRBJ2-3, with D perhaps being TRBD1 or TRBD2 (5 bases each). Trimming left V 4 bases short and J 1 base short, with 12 bases between. This CDR3 has 15 amino acids. CDR1 and CDR2 (germline): SGHAT, FQNNGV. CDR3: CASSYGTGGTDTQYF. In nucleotides, the CDR3 is TGTGCCAGCAGCTACGGGACGGGTGGCACAGATACGCAGTATTTT.

This chain links TRBV6-6 with TRBJ1-4; D uncertain. CDR3 length: 17 residues. Trimming pared 0 bases from V and 3 bases from J, leaving 14 bases between. CDR1 is MNHNY and CDR2 is SVGAGI in the germline V gene (reference sequence). The CDR3 sequence: CASSYSISRSANEKLFF. The CDR3 DNA reads as TGTGCCAGCAGTTACTCGATTTCCCGGTCGGCTAATGAAAAACTGTTTTTT.

This clonotype has ten or more counts. In DNA form, the CDR3 reads TGTGCCACGGGGGAGCGACAGGGAATTTATGGCTACACCTTC. Encoded protein: CATGERQGIYGYTF. This sequence joins TRBV28 and TRBJ1-2; 7 nucleotides match TRBD1. The CDR3 is 14 residues long. Germline-derived CDR1 and CDR2 are MDHEN and SYDVKM. With 10 bases clipped from V and 5 bases from J, the junction kept 13 bases outside the gene matches.

This clonotype has more than one count but fewer than ten. The J gene is TRBJ2-7, the V gene TRBV5-1, with 7 bases lining up with TRBD1. The CDR3 runs 17 residues. V lost 2 bases and J lost 0; bases outside the gene matches: 11. Germline V gene data show CDR1 as SGHRS and CDR2 as YFSETQ. Here the CDR3 reads CASSFLHGQDSSYEQYF. CDR3 bases: TGCGCCAGCAGCTTTTTGCACGGACAGGATAGCTCCTACGAGCAGTACTTC.

The chain employs TRBV20-1 and TRBJ1-5, with TRBD1 identical over 7 bases. With V trimmed by 2 bases and J by 7 bases, 17 bases remained unmatched. Germline assignment: CDR1 DFQATT and CDR2 SNEGSKA (reference sequence). The CDR3 spans 17 residues. Here the CDR3 reads CSARFRGWTREEQPQHF. In DNA form, the CDR3 reads TGCAGTGCTAGATTCAGGGGGTGGACGAGGGAGGAGCAGCCCCAGCATTTT.

This clonotype was observed at least ten times. The CDR3 region is CASSGEKDQLEKLFF. Here the CDR3 DNA reads TGTGCCAGCAGTGGGGAAAAAGATCAACTTGAAAAACTGTTTTTT. The rearrangement links TRBV2 to TRBJ1-4; D gene uncertain. The CDR3 runs to 15 residues. V was clipped by 4 bases and J by 7 bases, with 16 bases between them. Looked up from germline, CDR1 is SNHLY and CDR2 is FYNNEI. Full variable domain (outside the CDR3, taken from reference TRBV2 and TRBJ1-4): EPEVTQTPSHQVTQMGQEVILRCVPISNHLYFYWYRQILGQKVEFLVSFYNNEISEKSEIFDDQFSVERPDGSNFTLKIRSTKLEDSAMYFCASSGEKDQLEKLFFGSGTQLSVL.

Points on this clonotype: Since a much larger clone is just one base distant, this may be a read error. V usage is TRBV28 and J usage is TRBJ1-2, with TRBD1 identical over 8 bases. Germline V gives CDR1 MDHEN, CDR2 SYDVKM. The CDR3 loop spans 17 amino acids. The CDR3 loop is CASSARDRPQAANGCTF. The CDR3 region has the DNA TGTGCCAGCAGTGCCCGGGACAGGCCTCAAGCTGCTAATGGCTGCACCTTC.

In the case of this clonotype: Given a much more abundant clone one base away, this may be a read error. The J gene is TRBJ1-5, the V gene TRBV7-9; D not certain. The CDR3 is 15 residues long. The germline V gene encodes CDR1 SEHNR and CDR2 FQNEAQ (reference sequence). CDR3 in DNA: TGTGCCAGCATCTTAAATGGCGGGGACAATCAGCCCCAGCATTTT. Amino acid sequence: CASILNGGDNQPQHF.

This rearrangement joins TRBV12-3 or TRBV12-4 to TRBJ2-2; D gene unclear. The CDR3 loop spans 15 amino acids. Between the trimmed V and J ends, which lost 5 bases and 3 bases, there was a span of 13 bases. The CDR3 sequence: CASSPPLGYTGELFF. The CDR3 coding sequence is TGTGCCAGCAGTCCACCCCTCGGTTACACCGGGGAGCTGTTTTTT.

The chain joins TRBV28 to TRBJ2-6, with D tentatively TRBD1 (6 bases). The V gene's germline CDR1 is MDHEN and CDR2 SYDVKM. The V gene lost 6 bases and the J gene lost 0 bases, with 18 bases spanning the gap. This CDR3 comprises 18 residues. This CDR3 is CASSPTGMGPSGANVLTF. In nucleotides, the CDR3 is TGTGCCAGCAGCCCAACAGGGATGGGGCCCTCTGGGGCCAACGTCCTGACTTTC.

V and J are TRBV20-1 and TRBJ2-7, with TRBD1 matching 7 bases. Germline V gene sequence: CDR1 DFQATT, CDR2 SNEGSKA (reference sequence). The V gene end was trimmed by 5 bases and the J gene end by 6 bases; junction bases not matched to a gene: 16. The CDR3 covers 15 residues. The CDR3 sequence: CSAPLFATGLFEQYF. DNA for the CDR3: TGCAGTGCTCCACTCTTTGCGACAGGGTTGTTCGAGCAGTACTTC.

V usage is TRBV5-6 and J usage is TRBJ1-6; 9 nucleotides agree with TRBD1. CDR3 length equals 17 residues. Germline CDR1 reads SGHDT; CDR2 reads YYEEEE. The V and J ends lost 4 bases and 9 bases, in that order; junction bases with no gene match: 14. CDR3 loop: CASSHKQGAGQISPLHF. CDR3 in DNA: TGTGCCAGCAGCCACAAACAGGGGGCCGGGCAAATTTCACCCCTCCACTTT.

The table lists this clonotype with many counts. This chain links TRBV7-9 with TRBJ2-7; TRBD2 agrees at 8 bases. The CDR3 is made up of 16 amino acids. CDR1 and CDR2 (germline): SEHNR, FQNEAQ (reference sequence). Trimming at V came to 0 bases and at J to 5 bases, leaving 9 bases not matched to a gene. The CDR3, as DNA: TGTGCCAGCAGCTTAGCGTGGGGCAGCGGGGGTCACGAGCAGTACTTC. Its translation: CASSLAWGSGGHEQYF.

This clonotype was observed at least ten times. The chain uses TRBV5-1 and TRBJ1-6; no firm D call. V was clipped by 1 base and J by 8 bases, with 10 bases between them. Germline V CDR1 and CDR2: SGHRS, YFSETQ. The CDR3 spans 14 residues. The CDR3 spells CASSLLGGDSPLHF. CDR3 in DNA: TGCGCCAGCAGCTTGCTTGGCGGTGATTCACCCCTCCACTTT.

This clonotype was observed a handful of times. The rearrangement joins TRBV10-3 to TRBJ1-2; D not certain. The germline V gene has CDR1 ENHRY and CDR2 SYGVKD. V was shortened by 5 bases and J by 5 bases, with 18 bases between the two germline ends. The CDR3 spans 15 residues. CDR3 DNA sequence: TGTGCCATCAGTCCATCCGGACGGGCCGATTATGGCTACACCTTC. Encoded protein: CAISPSGRADYGYTF.

This clonotype has a handful of counts. This chain connects TRBV5-1 to TRBJ1-1; a possible D gene is TRBD1 (5 bases). Deletions cut 4 bases from V and 1 base from J, with 14 bases between. CDR1 is SGHRS, CDR2 YFSETQ, per germline. This CDR3 region has 15 residues. CDR3 sequence reads: CASSPAGASNTEAFF. CDR3 coding DNA: TGCGCCAGCAGCCCCGCCGGGGCTTCGAACACTGAAGCTTTCTTT.

This clonotype has at least ten counts. The chain links TRBV28 to TRBJ2-7; D is perhaps TRBD1 or TRBD2 (5 bases each). The germline CDR1 and CDR2 sequences are MDHEN and SYDVKM. V was pared by 2 bases and J by 0 bases, with 11 bases between. The length of the CDR3 is 15 residues. In DNA, the CDR3 is TGTGCCAGCAGTTTAATCAGGGAGAGCTCCTACGAGCAGTACTTC. Translation gives CASSLIRESSYEQYF.

As to this clonotype: The junction does not match germline at one end; this may be a read error. This chain joins TRBV29-1 and TRBJ1-1, with 8 bases matching TRBD1. Germline V CDR1 and CDR2: SQVTM, ANQGSEA. CDR3 length: 16 amino acids. The CDR3 nucleotides are TGCAGCGCTGAAACCATCCCAGGGGGCCCGAACACTGAAGCTTTCTTT. It codes for CSAETIPGGPNTEAFF.